This record covers a single T cell receptor beta chain. This sample is part of a study of blood T cell repertoires in COVID-19. Study background: Spain, Italy and the United States supplied samples that represented acute and convalescent COVID-19. PBMCs, B-cell-depleted T cells, or T cells provided the cDNA or gDNA that made up the material.

Authors' analysis steps: Amplification of reference gene primers was used by the study to estimate nucleated cell counts. Profiled with immunoSEQ multiplex PCR; TCRdb holds only in-frame clones, not every one. The V and J calls and clone size are taken from that table; D and trimming were inferred from the DNA. This sample has some 75,000 clones; approximately 90% occur once, and the top ten carry less than 8.5%. Trimming left V 4 bases short and J 4 bases short, with 11 bases between. Germline V gene sequence: CDR1 LGHNA, CDR2 YSLEER. The CDR3 is 14 amino acids. The source is a human donor in a cohort sampled during active COVID-19. Sequencing was done on a sample of peripheral blood. The rearrangement joins TRBV4-3 to TRBJ1-5; possible D gene TRBD1, 5 bases. CDR3 DNA sequence: TGCGCCAGCAGCCGGGGGGGAGATAATCAGCCCCAGCATTTT. It yields the protein CASSRGGDNQPQHF.